What follows is one T cell receptor (beta chain) and its context. Its matching antigen is unknown. The data were obtained in a study of early T cells in non-severe SARS-CoV-2 infection. The overall study: Chains were not paired, and sequencing was done on bulk RNA from unsorted whole blood. Study-wide findings and caveats: Anti-spike CD8 responses were favored in VDJdb matching, and private and CD4 specificities were missed.

The germline V gene has CDR1 LGHNA and CDR2 YSLEER. V was clipped by 4 bases and J by 7 bases, with 19 bases between them. This CDR3 has 15 amino acids. Unique molecular identifier tags were affixed to discrete cDNA molecules. In TCRdb, the 5' RACE reads were re-called with MiXCR into one record per CDR3 protein. The table has over 55,000 distinct CDR3 sequences, under 15% seen once. Sequencing was performed on whole blood, taken at baseline. This TCR was sampled from an adult who was a healthcare worker with PCR-confirmed SARS-CoV-2 infection or an uninfected control (not recorded which). The gene calls are TRBV4-3 and TRBJ2-5; D perhaps matches TRBD1 (6 bases). The CDR3 region is CASSPTGQGRGTQYF. CDR3 in DNA: TGCGCCAGCAGCCCCACCGGTCAGGGGCGTGGGACCCAGTACTTC.